This T cell receptor (beta chain) was identified during a study of shared clonotypes between healthy human individuals. The study's findings and limits: Since donors were few, the genetic and exposure-history diversity represented was limited.

The table lists this clone with a count of one. Antigen: not known. The assay used deep level. Sequencing was performed with immunoSEQ multiplex PCR; in TCRdb, only in-frame clones are kept and a portion is missing. Of a few hundred thousand clones listed, roughly four fifths were seen once; the top ten hold approximately 12%. Germline CDR1 and CDR2: SGHRS and YFSETQ. V dropped 4 bases and J dropped 4 bases, with 15 bases sitting between them. The CDR3 sequence is 15 residues long. The genes are TRBV5-1 and TRBJ2-4; a weak D match, TRBD1 (7 bases). What was sequenced was PBMCs. The clonotype originates from a woman between 40 and 50 years old in good health. Some clones in this sample may be carry-over from other donors' samples. CDR3 residues: CASSPGTAGKNIQYF. In DNA, the CDR3 is TGCGCCAGCAGCCCCGGGACAGCGGGTAAAAACATTCAGTACTTC.